This TCR beta chain derives from a study of CD8 T cells in Susac syndrome. CD8+ and CD4+ T cells taken from blood had their TCR beta sequenced. Healthy donors matched for age and sex were used as controls. Bulk CD8+ and CD4+ cells came from magnetic negative isolation; CD8+ TEMRA by FACS. The RNA, about 0.45 to 1 ug, was put through reverse transcription using random hexamers. TCR beta CDR3 was amplified by immunoSEQ multiplex PCR. This amplification extended across 54 Vbeta and 13 Jbeta segments. TCRdb reanalysed the immunoSEQ multiplex PCR reads using MiXCR and keeps one entry per CDR3 protein. This sample has around 190,000 distinct CDR3 sequences; approximately 95% occur once, and the top ten carry 0.085% to 0.13%. Deletions cut 4 bases from V and 6 bases from J, with 12 bases between. The CDR3 length is 14 residues. Germline V gene data show CDR1 as SEHNR and CDR2 as FQNEAQ (reference sequence).

The chain uses TRBV7-9 and TRBJ2-2; D call uncertain. The sequence came from a human donor in good health. Sample: CD4+ T cells from PBMCs. CDR3 sequence (DNA): TGTGCCAGCAGCTCAGACTTGATTCCCGGGGAGCTGTTTTTT. Its translation is CASSSDLIPGELFF. Based on the CDR3 plus reference TRBV7-9 and TRBJ2-2, the full variable domain is DTGVSQNPRHKITKRGQNVTFRCDPISEHNRLYWYRQTLGQGPEFLTYFQNEAQLEKSRLLSDRFSAERPKGSFSTLEIQRTEQGDSAMYLCASSSDLIPGELFFGEGSRLTVL.